The 23 T cell receptor beta chains given below trace back to one sample, sequenced in a study of T cells in Graves' hyperthyroidism and ophthalmopathy. Template material for amplifying TCR beta CDR3 regions consisted of RNA transcripts. An initial round of RT-PCR targeting the TCR CDR3 relied on the HTBI primer set. TCRdb used MiXCR to reprocess the multiplex PCR reads, holding one entry per CDR3 protein. The sample lists around 720,000 distinct CDR3 sequences; roughly a third were seen once. Specimen: blood. The receptor source for this set is a middle-aged woman with Graves' hyperthyroidism.

The CDR3 DNA sequence: TGTGCCACCAGTGATACTGCAGAATACCAAGAGACCCAGTACTTC. This translates into CATSDTAEYQETQYF. This rearrangement joins TRBV24-1 to TRBJ2-5; D not certain. CDR3 size: 15 residues. Germline lookup yields CDR1 KGHDR and CDR2 SFDVKD. Trimming shortened V by 3 bases and J by 0 bases, and 10 bases separated the two germline ends.

The J gene is TRBJ2-7, the V gene TRBV27; D is unclear. Germline CDR1 reads MNHEY; CDR2 reads SMNVEV (reference sequence). V lost 5 bases and J lost 7, with 6 bases in between. This CDR3 is built from 10 residues. The CDR3 DNA reads as TGTGCCAGCAGTATGGGGGAGCAGTACTTC. Protein sequence: CASSMGEQYF.

The rearrangement joins TRBV20-1 to TRBJ2-7, with 10 bases fitting TRBD2. This CDR3 is 14 amino acids long. V shed 3 bases and J 2 bases; nucleotides not matched to a gene: 4. CDR1 and CDR2 from the germline V gene are DFQATT and SNEGSKA (reference sequence). The CDR3 loop is CSASPLAGAYEQYF. The CDR3 DNA reads as TGCAGTGCTAGTCCCCTAGCGGGAGCCTACGAGCAGTACTTC.

This clonotype has a count of ten or more. V gene TRBV10-3 combines with J gene TRBJ2-7, with D perhaps TRBD2 (6 bases). This CDR3 has 15 amino acids. Deletions cut 3 bases from V and 6 bases from J, with 18 bases between. The germline V gene encodes CDR1 ENHRY and CDR2 SYGVKD. The CDR3 DNA sequence: TGTGCCATCAGTGATTATCCTAGCGATTTGAGCGAGCAGTACTTC. Protein: CAISDYPSDLSEQYF.

About this clonotype: This may be a read error: a much more frequent sequence differs by one nucleotide. This chain connects TRBV5-1 to TRBJ1-1; the D gene is possibly TRBD1 (5 bases). This CDR3 comprises 13 residues. Per germline, CDR1 SGHRS and CDR2 YFSETQ. CDR3 sequence: CANSLGEEGEAFF. Written as DNA, the CDR3 is TGCGCCAACAGCTTGGGGGAAGAGGGTGAAGCTTTCTTT.

This clonotype has only a few counts. The V call is TRBV6-5, the J call TRBJ2-7, with 11 bases fitting TRBD2. J gave up 3 bases and V 5 bases, and 6 bases lay outside the gene matches. Germline CDR1 is MNHEY and CDR2 is SVGAGI. The CDR3 has 15 residues. The CDR3 here is CASSKGLADLYEQYF. DNA of the CDR3: TGTGCCAGCAGTAAGGGACTAGCGGACCTCTACGAGCAGTACTTC.

The chain carries TRBV28 and TRBJ1-2, with TRBD1 matching over 12 bases. J lost 7 bases, V lost 7 bases, and 7 bases had no gene match. CDR3 size: 14 residues. The germline V gene encodes CDR1 MDHEN and CDR2 SYDVKM. The CDR3 loop reads CASTSGQGAIGYTF. DNA of the CDR3: TGTGCCAGCACCTCGGGACAGGGGGCGATTGGCTACACCTTC.

J is TRBJ1-2 and V is TRBV3-1, with 9 bases matching TRBD1. The CDR3 extends over 16 amino acids. In germline, CDR1 is LGHDT, CDR2 YNNKEL (reference sequence). V dropped 4 bases and J dropped 2; count of bases not matched to a gene: 8. The CDR3 region has the DNA TGTGCCAGCAGCCGCATACCGGGACAGGGAAACTATGGCTACACCTTC. Translating it yields CASSRIPGQGNYGYTF.

This clonotype was recorded many times. The chain is built from TRBV7-9 and TRBJ1-1; D uncertain. Trimming stripped 1 base from V and 3 bases from J, with 6 bases between. The CDR3 runs to 13 residues. Looked up from germline, CDR1 is SEHNR and CDR2 is FQNEAQ (reference sequence). The CDR3: CASSLVRDTEAFF. DNA of the CDR3: TGTGCCAGCAGCTTAGTGAGGGACACTGAAGCTTTCTTT. Using reference TRBV7-9 and TRBJ1-1 for the parts outside the CDR3, the full variable domain is DTGVSQNPRHKITKRGQNVTFRCDPISEHNRLYWYRQTLGQGPEFLTYFQNEAQLEKSRLLSDRFSAERPKGSFSTLEIQRTEQGDSAMYLCASSLVRDTEAFFGQGTRLTVV.

This clonotype was seen a handful of times. The rearrangement links TRBV6-5 to TRBJ1-5; tentatively, D is TRBD1 (5 bases). Germline lookup yields CDR1 MNHEY and CDR2 SVGAGI. CDR3 length equals 13 residues. Trimming cost V 10 bases and J 4 bases, with 14 bases left between them. The CDR3 sequence: CANGDGLNQPQHF. The CDR3 DNA sequence: TGTGCCAATGGGGACGGACTAAATCAGCCCCAGCATTTT.

This clonotype was observed once. The chain is built from TRBV29-1 and TRBJ2-2; D remains ambiguous. The CDR3 totals 15 residues. V was cut by 5 bases and J by 2 bases, with 15 bases left in between. Germline CDR1 reads SQVTM; CDR2 reads ANQGSEA. The chain's CDR3 is CSVRLTVLNTGELFF. CDR3 nucleotides: TGCAGCGTTAGGTTAACAGTCCTTAACACCGGGGAGCTGTTTTTT.

This rearrangement joins TRBV7-6 to TRBJ2-6; D is possibly TRBD2 (6 bases). CDR1 and CDR2 from the germline V gene are SGHVS and FNYEAQ. The CDR3 totals 13 residues. V lost 5 bases, J lost 10 bases, and 12 bases lay in between. The CDR3 DNA follows: TGTGCCAGCAGCCCGCGCGGGGATAACGTCCTGACTTTC. Protein: CASSPRGDNVLTF.

This chain uses TRBV29-1 with TRBJ1-2, with TRBD1 as a possible D gene (5 bases). Germline values: CDR1 SQVTM, CDR2 ANQGSEA. V shed 4 bases and J shed 8 bases, with 11 bases lying between them. The CDR3 runs to 11 residues. CDR3 DNA: TGCAGCGTTGGTCAGGGTTTGGGCTACACCTTC. The encoded protein is CSVGQGLGYTF.

This sequence joins TRBV7-9 and TRBJ1-6, with unresolved D. Germline CDR1 reads SEHNR; CDR2 reads FQNEAQ (reference sequence). The V end was cut by 3 bases, the J end by 9 bases, with 12 bases between. The CDR3 has 14 amino acids. CDR3 region: CASSFPVSGSPLHF. The DNA for the CDR3 is TGTGCCAGCAGCTTTCCGGTGTCAGGTTCACCCCTCCACTTT.

This clonotype appeared a few times. The J gene is TRBJ1-3, the V gene TRBV12-3 or TRBV12-4, with 9 bases identical to TRBD1. The CDR3 runs 14 residues. Trimming cost V 5 bases and J 6 bases; bases outside gene matches: 5. This chain's CDR3 is CASSPRDRENTIYF. The CDR3 nucleotides read TGTGCCAGCAGTCCTCGGGACAGGGAAAACACCATATATTTT.

This clonotype has more than one count but fewer than ten. V usage is TRBV5-1 and J usage is TRBJ2-7; D remains ambiguous. The V end was cut by 4 bases, the J end by 5 bases, with 22 bases between. Germline CDR1 SGHRS, CDR2 YFSETQ. CDR3 size: 16 residues. CDR3 in DNA: TGCGCCAGCAGCCAAGCCGTAGATCTCGGCGGCAACGAGCAGTACTTC. As protein: CASSQAVDLGGNEQYF.

This clonotype showed up many times. CDR3 bases: TGCAGTGCTAGAGATATGGCACAGAACACTGAAGCTTTCTTT. Its protein product is CSARDMAQNTEAFF. The genes are TRBV20-1 and TRBJ1-1, with unresolved D. The CDR3 contains 14 residues. Between the trimmed V and J ends, which lost 0 bases and 1 base, there was a span of 9 bases. The germline gives CDR1 DFQATT, CDR2 SNEGSKA (reference sequence).

This clonotype has more than one count but fewer than ten. The gene calls are TRBV20-1 and TRBJ1-1; no firm D call. The V and J ends lost 6 bases and 2 bases respectively, with 7 bases between them. The CDR3 runs to 11 residues. Germline values: CDR1 DFQATT, CDR2 SNEGSKA (reference sequence). The CDR3 here is CSADLNTEAFF. CDR3 coding DNA: TGCAGTGCCGACCTAAACACTGAAGCTTTCTTT.

The chain couples TRBV10-1 to TRBJ1-6; TRBD1 aligns across 7 bases. The J segment lost 13 bases and the V segment lost 6 bases, leaving 12 bases of the junction unmatched. CDR3 size: 14 residues. Germline V lookup: CDR1 WNHNN, CDR2 SYGVQD (reference sequence). This chain's CDR3 is CASSEQGSMWPLHF. CDR3 DNA: TGCGCCAGCAGCGAACAGGGGTCCATGTGGCCCCTCCACTTT.

A remark on this clonotype: One junction end disagrees with the germline gene, perhaps due to a read error. The V gene is TRBV11-2, the J gene TRBJ2-2, with TRBD1 matching 8 bases. CDR1 and CDR2 (germline): SGHAT, FQNNGV. The CDR3 loop spans 17 amino acids. CDR3 sequence reads: CASSSAEVTGDTGELFF. CDR3 DNA sequence: TGTGCCAGCAGCTCTGCGGAGGTGACAGGGGACACCGGGGAGCTTTTTTTT.

This clonotype was recorded a few times. V and J are TRBV11-3 and TRBJ2-7, with 7 bases matching TRBD1. The CDR3 covers 15 residues. Per germline, CDR1 SGHNT and CDR2 YENEEA. The junction had 9 bases not matched to a gene; V was cut back by 5 bases and J by 2 bases. DNA of the CDR3: TGTGCCAGCAGCCGCGACAGGGAGAGGGCCTACGAGCAGTACTTC. Amino acids: CASSRDRERAYEQYF.

There are a few counts of this clonotype. The chain employs TRBV5-1 and TRBJ2-7, with no clear D. Germline V gene data show CDR1 as SGHRS and CDR2 as YFSETQ. Between the trimmed V and J ends, which lost 4 bases and 5 bases, there was a span of 19 bases. There are 15 residues in the CDR3. The CDR3 reads CASSQDLRASNEQYF. CDR3 in DNA: TGCGCCAGCAGCCAAGATCTTCGGGCTTCCAACGAGCAGTACTTC.

The genes are TRBV6-6 and TRBJ1-6, with 9 nucleotides matching TRBD1. Looked up from germline, CDR1 is MNHNY and CDR2 is SVGAGI (reference sequence). The CDR3 spans 15 residues. V trimming: 4 bases; J trimming: 8 bases; junction bases outside the gene matches: 6. CDR3 coding DNA: TGTGCCAGCAGTTTCGAGGGGACAGGGTATTCACCCCTCCACTTT. Translation: CASSFEGTGYSPLHF.